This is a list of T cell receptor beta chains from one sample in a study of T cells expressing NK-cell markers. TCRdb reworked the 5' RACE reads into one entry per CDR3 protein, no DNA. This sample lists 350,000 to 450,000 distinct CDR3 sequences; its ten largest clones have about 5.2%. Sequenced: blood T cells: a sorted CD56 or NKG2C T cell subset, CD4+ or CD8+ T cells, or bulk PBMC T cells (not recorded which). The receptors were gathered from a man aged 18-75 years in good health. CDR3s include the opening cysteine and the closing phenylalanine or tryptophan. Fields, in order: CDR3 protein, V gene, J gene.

CDR3 protein: CASSIAGLETQYF; V gene: TRBV12-3/TRBV12-4; J gene: TRBJ2-5
CDR3 protein: CASSSIRGANTEAFF; V gene: TRBV28; J gene: TRBJ1-1
CDR3 protein: CASSYNPRGGESPLHF; V gene: TRBV6-5; J gene: TRBJ1-6
CDR3 protein: CASSLVAVPSYEQYF; V gene: TRBV3-1; J gene: TRBJ2-7
CDR3 protein: CASSNVNQLHKGANEKLFF; V gene: TRBV18; J gene: TRBJ1-4
CDR3 protein: CASRPARSYNEQFF; V gene: TRBV7-9; J gene: TRBJ2-1
CDR3 protein: CASALEDYLAWEQYF; V gene: TRBV11-2; J gene: TRBJ2-7
CDR3 protein: CASRPKGLAGGTDTQYF; V gene: TRBV2; J gene: TRBJ2-3
CDR3 protein: CSVALGGGYTF; V gene: TRBV29-1; J gene: TRBJ1-2
CDR3 protein: CASSYSPGVVNNSPLHF; V gene: TRBV6-5; J gene: TRBJ1-6
CDR3 protein: CASSTGLARNNEQFF; V gene: TRBV5-1; J gene: TRBJ2-1
CDR3 protein: CASSQSGLGQGSGELFF; V gene: TRBV23-1; J gene: TRBJ2-2
CDR3 protein: CASPHTPNQETQYF; V gene: TRBV21-1; J gene: TRBJ2-5
CDR3 protein: CASSQERGAGNEQFF; V gene: TRBV3-1; J gene: TRBJ2-1
CDR3 protein: CASSPSGFSAGYTF; V gene: TRBV18; J gene: TRBJ1-2
CDR3 protein: CASSPTRQRANYGYTF; V gene: TRBV19; J gene: TRBJ1-2
CDR3 protein: CASSSGTGILTTNEKLFF; V gene: TRBV6-1; J gene: TRBJ1-4